The following is a TCR beta chain sequence with its context. The V and J ends lost 3 bases and 6 bases, in that order; junction bases with no gene match: 7. Germline V gives CDR1 SGHVS, CDR2 FQNEAQ. The CDR3 spans 15 residues. This sample was taken from a study of T cell changes during pregnancy in multiple sclerosis. Clones were sequenced by immunoSEQ multiplex PCR, and TCRdb holds only the in-frame ones, with some missing. The table lists tens of thousands of clones, 75% to 95% of them singletons. Sample: CD8+ T cells from peripheral blood mononuclear cells, taken in the second trimester of pregnancy. The origin of this receptor is a female donor with multiple sclerosis, enrolled in a pregnancy study. The V call is TRBV7-8, the J call TRBJ2-1; TRBD2 aligns across 8 bases. This chain's CDR3 is CASSLRAGAINEQFF. CDR3 DNA: TGTGCCAGCAGCTTGAGAGCGGGAGCTATCAATGAGCAGTTCTTC.